Below, 2 T cell receptor beta chains from the same sample are listed, as sequenced in a study of spatial heterogeneity in lung cancer. TCRdb called the 5' RACE reads again in MiXCR, with one record for every CDR3 protein. The sample lists roughly 100,000 distinct CDR3 sequences, approximately 8.2% occurring once. Time point denoted: sample taken at primary tumor resection. The sequenced material consisted of unsorted whole RNA from tumor, nontumor lung or frozen PBMC. The sequences come from PBMCs, collected at surgery. Receptor source: a male donor with early-stage non-small cell lung cancer.

This clonotype appeared a few times. The CDR3 sequence is CASSQAESGRAEEQYF. CDR3 sequence (DNA): TGTGCCAGCAGCCAAGCCGAAAGCGGGAGGGCCGAGGAGCAGTACTTC. The chain uses TRBV3-1 and TRBJ2-7; 10 positions agree with TRBD2. The CDR3 runs to 16 residues. The V gene end was trimmed by 1 base and the J gene end by 7 bases; junction bases not matched to a gene: 10. In germline, CDR1 is LGHDT, CDR2 YNNKEL (reference sequence).

This clonotype appeared a few times. J is TRBJ2-3 and V is TRBV28; the match to TRBD1 covers 7 bases. The trim removed 6 bases at V and 0 bases at J, leaving 6 bases unmatched. This CDR3 comprises 15 residues. The germline gives CDR1 MDHEN, CDR2 SYDVKM. The CDR3 reads CASSRVTGSTDTQYF. As DNA, the CDR3 is TGTGCCAGCAGCCGAGTGACAGGGAGCACAGATACGCAGTATTTT.